A selection of T cell receptor beta chains follows, all from one sample in a study of cytomegalovirus exposure and HLA in healthy donors. Profiled with immunoSEQ multiplex PCR; TCRdb holds only in-frame clones, not every one. The repertoire holds fewer than 150,000 clones, with around 80% as singletons. Input material: PBMCs. The receptors were gathered from a man aged 45 to 65 in good health and CMV-seronegative. Both conserved end residues are part of each CDR3. Each record gives: clone size, J gene, V gene, D gene, CDR3 DNA, CDR3 protein. D genes are given only for firm matches. Size is omitted from some rows. Given values are once, few, many or a class for expanded clones.

abundance: -; j_gene: TRBJ2-2; v_gene: TRBV7-3; d_gene: -; CDR3nt: TGTGCCAGCAGCTTAACACCGCCTGGGCGGGGGAACACCGGGGAGCTGTTTTTT; CDR3aa: CASSLTPPGRGNTGELFF
abundance: -; j_gene: TRBJ2-3; v_gene: TRBV28; d_gene: TRBD2; CDR3nt: TGTGCCAGCACTCCTAGCGGGAGCGGGACAGATACGCAGTATTTT; CDR3aa: CASTPSGSGTDTQYF
abundance: few; j_gene: TRBJ2-1; v_gene: TRBV14; d_gene: -; CDR3nt: TGTGCCAGCAGCTCCACGCGGGTCTACAATGAGCAGTTCTTC; CDR3aa: CASSSTRVYNEQFF
abundance: -; j_gene: TRBJ1-1; v_gene: TRBV5-1; d_gene: TRBD1; CDR3nt: TGCGCCAGCAGCTGGGGGGACAGGGAGTTCATTGAAGCTTTCTTT; CDR3aa: CASSWGDREFIEAFF
abundance: once; j_gene: TRBJ2-7; v_gene: TRBV6-1; d_gene: -; CDR3nt: TGTGCCAGCAGGACACCGGGGAAAGGGGGAAACGAGCAGTACTTC; CDR3aa: CASRTPGKGGNEQYF
abundance: -; j_gene: TRBJ2-7; v_gene: TRBV7-6; d_gene: TRBD2; CDR3nt: TGTGCCAGCAGCCCCGGGACTAGCGGCTACGAGCAGTACTTC; CDR3aa: CASSPGTSGYEQYF
abundance: -; j_gene: TRBJ2-3; v_gene: TRBV7-8; d_gene: TRBD2; CDR3nt: TGTGCCAGCAGCTTAGGCCTATTGAGCGGGAGGTGGGCAGATACGCAGTATTTT; CDR3aa: CASSLGLLSGRWADTQYF
abundance: -; j_gene: TRBJ1-1; v_gene: TRBV19; d_gene: -; CDR3nt: TGTGCCAGTAGTATCCGGGACACCGGCACTGAAGCTTTCTTT; CDR3aa: CASSIRDTGTEAFF
abundance: -; j_gene: TRBJ1-1; v_gene: TRBV19; d_gene: TRBD1; CDR3nt: TGTGCCAGTAGTATAGGGCGGGACAGGCATGATTCTAGGCGAAGATTGACTGAAGCTTTCTTT; CDR3aa: CASSIGRDRHDSRRRLTEAFF
abundance: -; j_gene: TRBJ2-7; v_gene: TRBV5-4; d_gene: -; CDR3nt: TGTGCCAGCAGCCAACCAGGATCCTCCTACGAGCAGTACTTC; CDR3aa: CASSQPGSSYEQYF
abundance: -; j_gene: TRBJ1-2; v_gene: TRBV5-6; d_gene: -; CDR3nt: TGTGCCAGCACGCCTGGGGTTCGGCGCGGGTTTGGCTACACCTTC; CDR3aa: CASTPGVRRGFGYTF
abundance: -; j_gene: TRBJ1-1; v_gene: TRBV14; d_gene: TRBD1; CDR3nt: TGTGCCAGCAGCCACCGGACAGGCAACACTGAAGCTTTCTTT; CDR3aa: CASSHRTGNTEAFF
abundance: -; j_gene: TRBJ1-1; v_gene: TRBV19; d_gene: -; CDR3nt: TGTGCCAGTAGTATAGCCCCGGGGGATTTTGAAGCTTTCTTT; CDR3aa: CASSIAPGDFEAFF
abundance: -; j_gene: TRBJ1-1; v_gene: TRBV6-5; d_gene: -; CDR3nt: TGTGCCAGCAGTTACGGTGGAGGGTTTCGCGGTGAAGCTTTCTTT; CDR3aa: CASSYGGGFRGEAFF
abundance: -; j_gene: TRBJ2-1; v_gene: TRBV7-2; d_gene: TRBD2; CDR3nt: TGTGCCAGCAGCCCTCATAGCGGGAGGCTAAATGAGCAGTTCTTC; CDR3aa: CASSPHSGRLNEQFF
abundance: once; j_gene: TRBJ1-2; v_gene: TRBV29-1; d_gene: -; CDR3nt: TGCAGCGTTGAAGTATCGGTAAATGGCTACACCTTC; CDR3aa: CSVEVSVNGYTF
abundance: -; j_gene: TRBJ2-3; v_gene: TRBV7-2; d_gene: -; CDR3nt: TGTGCCAGCAGCGCCCAACGGGGGAGATGGGGCACAGATACGCAGTATTTT; CDR3aa: CASSAQRGRWGTDTQYF
abundance: once; j_gene: TRBJ2-2; v_gene: TRBV5-6; d_gene: -; CDR3nt: TGTGCCAGCAGCTTAATGTCTAGAACCGGGGAGCTGTTTTTT; CDR3aa: CASSLMSRTGELFF
abundance: -; j_gene: TRBJ2-7; v_gene: TRBV28; d_gene: -; CDR3nt: TGTGCCAGCAGTACTATATACGAGCAGTACTTC; CDR3aa: CASSTIYEQYF
abundance: -; j_gene: TRBJ2-2; v_gene: TRBV19; d_gene: TRBD1; CDR3nt: TGTGCCAGTAGTATAGGGGGGGCCCGGACAGGGGGTACCGGGGAGCTGTTTTTT; CDR3aa: CASSIGGARTGGTGELFF
abundance: -; j_gene: TRBJ2-7; v_gene: TRBV27; d_gene: -; CDR3nt: TGTGCCAGTAGTTGGAGGGCCCTAGCCTACGAGCAGTACTTC; CDR3aa: CASSWRALAYEQYF
abundance: -; j_gene: TRBJ2-5; v_gene: TRBV6-1; d_gene: TRBD1; CDR3nt: TGTGCCAGCAGTGCGACAGGGTTGGGAGAGACCCAGTACTTC; CDR3aa: CASSATGLGETQYF
abundance: -; j_gene: TRBJ2-7; v_gene: TRBV2; d_gene: TRBD1; CDR3nt: TGTGCCAGCACAAGGGGACAGGGGTCTCGGACCGAGCAGTACTTC; CDR3aa: CASTRGQGSRTEQYF
abundance: -; j_gene: TRBJ2-1; v_gene: TRBV27; d_gene: TRBD1; CDR3nt: TGTGCCAGCAGTCCTGGGACAGGACGGTTGGAGCAGTTCTTC; CDR3aa: CASSPGTGRLEQFF
abundance: -; j_gene: TRBJ1-1; v_gene: TRBV4-3; d_gene: -; CDR3nt: TGCGCCAGCAGCCACGACGTGACAGGAGTGAACACTGAAGCTTTCTTT; CDR3aa: CASSHDVTGVNTEAFF
abundance: few; j_gene: TRBJ2-7; v_gene: TRBV27; d_gene: TRBD1; CDR3nt: TGTGCCAGCAGTTTACGGCAGGGGGCTCGGGAGCAGTACTTC; CDR3aa: CASSLRQGAREQYF
abundance: once; j_gene: TRBJ2-5; v_gene: TRBV29-1; d_gene: -; CDR3nt: TGCAGCGTTGGGGGGCCGTGGGAGACCCAGTACTTC; CDR3aa: CSVGGPWETQYF
abundance: -; j_gene: TRBJ2-3; v_gene: TRBV7-2; d_gene: TRBD1; CDR3nt: TGTGCCAGCAGCACTGGACAGGTCACAGATACGCAGTATTTT; CDR3aa: CASSTGQVTDTQYF
abundance: -; j_gene: TRBJ2-1; v_gene: TRBV7-9; d_gene: TRBD2; CDR3nt: TGTGCCAGCAGCTTAAGCGGGGGGTCGTACAATGAGCAGTTCTTC; CDR3aa: CASSLSGGSYNEQFF
abundance: few; j_gene: TRBJ2-3; v_gene: TRBV7-8; d_gene: TRBD1; CDR3nt: TGTGCCAGCAGCTTGAGGGGGCCTAGCACAGATACGCAGTATTTT; CDR3aa: CASSLRGPSTDTQYF
abundance: -; j_gene: TRBJ2-7; v_gene: TRBV19; d_gene: -; CDR3nt: TGTGCCAGTAGTGGGACTGCCTACGAGCAGTACTTC; CDR3aa: CASSGTAYEQYF
abundance: -; j_gene: TRBJ2-5; v_gene: TRBV5-1; d_gene: -; CDR3nt: TGCGCCAGCAGCTCGGAACCCTCAGGGTGGACAACCGAAGAGACCCAGTACTTC; CDR3aa: CASSSEPSGWTTEETQYF
abundance: few; j_gene: TRBJ2-5; v_gene: TRBV2; d_gene: TRBD1; CDR3nt: TGTGCCAGCACCCATCCAAGGACAGGGGTCCCCCAAGAGACCCAGTACTTC; CDR3aa: CASTHPRTGVPQETQYF
abundance: -; j_gene: TRBJ2-2; v_gene: TRBV6-5; d_gene: TRBD1; CDR3nt: TGTGCCAGCTCGCGAGACAGGGTCACCGGGGAGCTGTTTTTT; CDR3aa: CASSRDRVTGELFF
abundance: few; j_gene: TRBJ1-1; v_gene: TRBV6-5; d_gene: -; CDR3nt: TGTGCCAGCAGTTACGGCGGGGGCGACTTTTCTGAAGCTTTCTTT; CDR3aa: CASSYGGGDFSEAFF
abundance: -; j_gene: TRBJ1-2; v_gene: TRBV7-2; d_gene: TRBD1; CDR3nt: TGTGCCAGCAGCTCGCGGGGGGACAGCGATGGCTACACCTTC; CDR3aa: CASSSRGDSDGYTF
abundance: -; j_gene: TRBJ2-1; v_gene: TRBV6-1; d_gene: -; CDR3nt: TGTGCCAGCAGTGAAAAGGGACCCGGGGGGCACAATGAGCAGTTCTTC; CDR3aa: CASSEKGPGGHNEQFF
abundance: few; j_gene: TRBJ2-1; v_gene: TRBV10-2; d_gene: TRBD2; CDR3nt: TGCGCCAGCAGTGAGGGGCTAGCGGGAGTTCGAGGTGAGCAGTTCTTC; CDR3aa: CASSEGLAGVRGEQFF
abundance: -; j_gene: TRBJ2-7; v_gene: TRBV28; d_gene: TRBD1; CDR3nt: TGTGCCAGCTATTCCGGGACAGGGATCTACGAGCAGTACTTC; CDR3aa: CASYSGTGIYEQYF
abundance: -; j_gene: TRBJ2-1; v_gene: TRBV2; d_gene: TRBD2; CDR3nt: TGTGCCAGCAGCGAGGGGGGACTAGCGATCTACAATGAGCAGTTCTTC; CDR3aa: CASSEGGLAIYNEQFF
abundance: -; j_gene: TRBJ2-1; v_gene: TRBV6-5; d_gene: TRBD2; CDR3nt: TGTGCCAGCACCAACCCTACTAGCGGGAGGGATGAGCAGTTCTTC; CDR3aa: CASTNPTSGRDEQFF
abundance: -; j_gene: TRBJ2-5; v_gene: TRBV10-3; d_gene: -; CDR3nt: TGTGCAGTCGGGGGAATTGGCGGGCAAGAGACCCAGTACTTC; CDR3aa: CAVGGIGGQETQYF
abundance: -; j_gene: TRBJ2-1; v_gene: TRBV18; d_gene: -; CDR3nt: TGTGCCAGCTCACCACCGGTCGGACAGACCCTGAGCTCCTACAATGAGCAGTTCTTC; CDR3aa: CASSPPVGQTLSSYNEQFF
abundance: -; j_gene: TRBJ2-3; v_gene: TRBV7-3; d_gene: -; CDR3nt: TGTGCCAGCAGCTTACCGGGTACAGATACGCAGTATTTT; CDR3aa: CASSLPGTDTQYF
abundance: -; j_gene: TRBJ2-7; v_gene: TRBV27; d_gene: TRBD2; CDR3nt: TGTGCCAGCCAAAGCGGGACCCACCTTACCTACGAGCAGTACTTC; CDR3aa: CASQSGTHLTYEQYF
abundance: -; j_gene: TRBJ1-2; v_gene: TRBV28; d_gene: -; CDR3nt: TGTGCCAGCAGCCTGGACTCTAACTATGGCTACACCTTC; CDR3aa: CASSLDSNYGYTF
abundance: -; j_gene: TRBJ2-2; v_gene: TRBV7-3; d_gene: TRBD1; CDR3nt: TGTGCCAGCAGCTTAGGACAGGGCTTGAAACCAACCGGGGAGCTGTTTTTT; CDR3aa: CASSLGQGLKPTGELFF
abundance: -; j_gene: TRBJ2-5; v_gene: TRBV5-1; d_gene: TRBD2; CDR3nt: TGCGCCAGCGGAGTCGGGGCGGGGGCCCAGTACTTC; CDR3aa: CASGVGAGAQYF
abundance: -; j_gene: TRBJ1-5; v_gene: TRBV20-1; d_gene: -; CDR3nt: TGCAGTGCTGGCAACCTTCAGCCCCAGCATTTT; CDR3aa: CSAGNLQPQHF
abundance: few; j_gene: TRBJ1-1; v_gene: TRBV6-1; d_gene: -; CDR3nt: TGTGCCAGCAGTGAAGCAGTGGAGGAAGCTTTCTTT; CDR3aa: CASSEAVEEAFF
abundance: few; j_gene: TRBJ2-2; v_gene: TRBV15; d_gene: -; CDR3nt: TGTGCCACCAGCAGAGATAACTCGAACAGGGTCACCGGGGAGCTGTTTTTT; CDR3aa: CATSRDNSNRVTGELFF
abundance: -; j_gene: TRBJ2-3; v_gene: TRBV5-4; d_gene: TRBD1; CDR3nt: TGTGCCAGCAGAGTAGCCGGGACAGGCCCCACAGATACGCAGTATTTT; CDR3aa: CASRVAGTGPTDTQYF
abundance: few; j_gene: TRBJ2-7; v_gene: TRBV5-1; d_gene: TRBD1; CDR3nt: TGCGCCAGCAGCCCCGGACAGGGCCACGAGCAGTACTTC; CDR3aa: CASSPGQGHEQYF